This passage covers 26 T cell receptor beta chains from one sample sequenced in a study of blood T cell repertoires in COVID-19. Assay used: immunoSEQ multiplex PCR; TCRdb lists only in-frame clones, some missing. The sample yields 43,000 or so clones, about nine tenths seen once. Sequencing was carried out using peripheral blood. The receptors derive from a man in his sixties with active COVID-19.

This chain links TRBV10-3 with TRBJ2-3; 12 bases map to TRBD2. Germline CDR1 is ENHRY and CDR2 is SYGVKD. This CDR3 spans 15 amino acids. V trimming: 5 bases; J trimming: 4 bases; junction bases outside the gene matches: 4. The CDR3 DNA follows: TGTGCCATCAGTCCTCCTAGCGGGAGGGCAGATACGCAGTATTTT. This gives the protein CAISPPSGRADTQYF.

This chain links TRBV2 with TRBJ2-7; D might be TRBD1 (6 bases). Deletions cut 5 bases from V and 3 bases from J, with 23 bases between. The germline gives CDR1 SNHLY, CDR2 FYNNEI. The CDR3 is 17 residues long. The CDR3 DNA sequence: TGTGCCAGCAGTAAAGTTACCAAATCAGGGGACCTCTACGAGCAGTACTTC. Translating gives CASSKVTKSGDLYEQYF.

This clone appeared once. The CDR3 DNA is TGTGCCAGCAAACAGGGGAATCAGCCCCAGCATTTT. Translated: CASKQGNQPQHF. The chain couples TRBV12-3 or TRBV12-4 to TRBJ1-5; the match to TRBD1 covers 7 bases. Trimming removed 7 bases from V and 4 bases from J; junction bases left unmatched: 1. The CDR3 loop spans 12 amino acids.

The V gene is TRBV19, the J gene TRBJ2-7; 9 bases align to TRBD1. The CDR3 runs to 14 residues. Germline CDR1 and CDR2: LNHDA and SQIVND (reference sequence). Trimming at V came to 5 bases and at J to 5 bases, leaving 7 bases not matched to a gene. The chain's CDR3 is CASSGYRGPDEQYF. The CDR3 nucleotides are TGTGCCAGTAGTGGGTACAGGGGGCCAGACGAGCAGTACTTC. Full variable domain (missing parts from reference TRBV19 and TRBJ2-7): DGGITQSPKYLFRKEGQNVTLSCEQNLNHDAMYWYRQDPGQGLRLIYYSQIVNDFQKGDIAEGYSVSREKKESFPLTVTSAQKNPTAFYLCASSGYRGPDEQYFGPGTRLTVT.

This clone has only a few counts. The chain is built from TRBV15 and TRBJ1-4; a possible D gene is TRBD1 (5 bases). This CDR3 comprises 17 residues. CDR1 is LNHNV and CDR2 is YYDKDF in the germline V gene (reference sequence). Trimming cost V 0 bases and J 5 bases, with 16 bases left between them. The CDR3 DNA sequence: TGTGCCACCAGCAGAGATGGTTGGGGCAGTCGAAATGAAAAACTGTTTTTT. Amino acids: CATSRDGWGSRNEKLFF. The full variable domain, in which reference TRBV15 and TRBJ1-4 provide the parts outside the CDR3, is DAMVIQNPRYQVTQFGKPVTLSCSQTLNHNVMYWYQQKSSQAPKLLFHYYDKDFNNEADTPDNFQSRRPNTSFCFLDIRSPGLGDTAMYLCATSRDGWGSRNEKLFFGSGTQLSVL.

This clone was recorded a few times. J is TRBJ1-2 and V is TRBV12-5; TRBD1 matches at 10 bases. This CDR3 contains 17 residues. Germline CDR1 LGHNT, CDR2 FRNRAP. Trimming cost V 5 bases and J 1 base; bases outside gene matches: 10. Here the CDR3 reads CASGPSPGQGSNYGYTF. DNA for the CDR3: TGTGCTAGTGGTCCCTCTCCGGGACAGGGGAGTAACTATGGCTACACCTTC.

The chain joins TRBV2 to TRBJ1-2; no clear D gene. Looked up from germline, CDR1 is SNHLY and CDR2 is FYNNEI. The CDR3 sequence is 13 residues long. V was clipped by 4 bases and J by 6 bases, with 12 bases between them. Here the CDR3 reads CASSVSSSDGYTF. The CDR3 bases are TGTGCCAGCAGTGTGAGTTCATCTGATGGCTACACCTTC.

V usage is TRBV7-6 and J usage is TRBJ1-4, with 8 bases fitting TRBD1. J lost 8 bases, V lost 0 bases, and 8 bases had no gene match. This CDR3 contains 16 residues. CDR1 and CDR2 from the germline V gene are SGHVS and FNYEAQ. DNA for the CDR3: TGTGCCAGCAGCTTAGCGGCCCAGGGGGCGGGGGAAAAACTGTTTTTT. Its protein product is CASSLAAQGAGEKLFF.

The CDR3 DNA sequence: TGTGCCAGTAAGGGACAGGGGTTCGAGCAGTACTTC. Amino acids: CASKGQGFEQYF. The rearrangement uses TRBV19 and TRBJ2-7, with 10 bases matching TRBD1. There are 12 residues in the CDR3. Losses at the gene ends were 7 bases for V and 6 bases for J; bases not matched to a gene: 3. Germline CDR1 LNHDA, CDR2 SQIVND (reference sequence).

V usage is TRBV7-5 and J usage is TRBJ2-1; the table's D call, TRBD2, was not checked against the DNA. TRBV7-5 is deemed a pseudogene. The CDR3 has 17 residues. The CDR3: CARTSRNLARCYNEQFF. The CDR3 nucleotides read TGTGCCAGAACCTCCCGGAACCTAGCGAGATGTTACAATGAGCAGTTCTTC.

This chain joins TRBV28 and TRBJ1-1; 8 bases line up with TRBD1. This CDR3 is 15 amino acids long. Per the germline V gene, CDR1 is MDHEN and CDR2 is SYDVKM. J gave up 2 bases and V 5 bases, and 7 bases lay outside the gene matches. CDR3 in amino acids: CASSTGTGDNTEAFF. DNA for the CDR3: TGTGCCAGCAGTACCGGGACAGGTGATAACACTGAAGCTTTCTTT.

J is TRBJ2-5 and V is TRBV12-3 or TRBV12-4; 9 nucleotides line up with TRBD2. V shed 9 bases, J shed 3 bases, and the junction held 5 bases outside the gene matches. CDR3 size: 13 residues. This chain's CDR3 is CARPTSGKETQYF. The CDR3 DNA reads as TGTGCCAGGCCGACTAGCGGAAAAGAGACCCAGTACTTC.

The table lists this clone with a few counts. The chain is built from TRBV7-2 and TRBJ2-1; D gene ambiguous. The CDR3 sequence is 13 residues long. The V end lost 3 bases, the J end lost 0 bases, and 3 bases lay between the germline ends. Germline V gives CDR1 SGHTA, CDR2 FQGNSA. CDR3 residues: CASSFNSYNEQFF. The DNA for the CDR3 is TGTGCCAGCAGCTTCAACTCCTACAATGAGCAGTTCTTC.

The chain combines TRBV5-4 with TRBJ2-1; 10 bases are a match to TRBD2. The CDR3 covers 14 residues. CDR1 is SGHNT and CDR2 is YYREEE in the germline V gene (reference sequence). Trimming at V came to 0 bases and at J to 8 bases, leaving 2 bases not matched to a gene. The CDR3 DNA is TGTGCCAGCAGCTTGGCTAGCGGGAGCGATGAGCAGTTCTTC. Protein product: CASSLASGSDEQFF. Full variable domain (outside the CDR3, taken from reference TRBV5-4 and TRBJ2-1): ETGVTQSPTHLIKTRGQQVTLRCSSQSGHNTVSWYQQALGQGPQFIFQYYREEENGRGNFPPRFSGLQFPNYSSELNVNALELDDSALYLCASSLASGSDEQFFGPGTRLTVL.

This chain links TRBV19 with TRBJ2-7; D is possibly TRBD1 (6 bases). The germline V gene has CDR1 LNHDA and CDR2 SQIVND (reference sequence). The CDR3 totals 12 residues. The germline V and J ends were trimmed by 4 bases and 4 bases, with 8 bases remaining between them. The CDR3 here is CASSKRGYEQYF. The CDR3 DNA reads TGTGCCAGTAGTAAAAGGGGGTACGAGCAGTACTTC.

The rearrangement links TRBV30 to TRBJ1-3; 10 nucleotides align to TRBD1. The CDR3 extends over 16 amino acids. Germline lookup yields CDR1 GTSNPN and CDR2 SVGIG (reference sequence). Unmatched junction bases numbered 3, after V lost 1 base and J lost 0 bases. Here the CDR3 DNA reads TGTGCCTGGAGTGCCGACAGGGGGCACTCTGGAAACACCATATATTTT. Amino acid sequence: CAWSADRGHSGNTIYF.

The rearrangement uses TRBV19 and TRBJ2-4, with D hard to call. V dropped 5 bases and J dropped 0 bases, with 11 bases sitting between them. The CDR3 runs to 15 residues. CDR1 LNHDA and CDR2 SQIVND come from the germline V gene (reference sequence). CDR3 bases: TGTGCCAGTAGTCGGCCAGACTTAGCCAAAAACATTCAGTACTTC. Encoded protein: CASSRPDLAKNIQYF.

The rearrangement links TRBV4-2 to TRBJ2-1; 11 nucleotides align to TRBD2. The CDR3 sequence is 17 residues long. The ends lost 0 bases at V and 4 bases at J; junction bases unmatched: 5. Germline-derived CDR1 and CDR2 are LGHNA and YNFKEQ. CDR3 sequence reads: CASSQDGLAGGYNEQFF. As DNA, the CDR3 is TGTGCCAGCAGCCAAGACGGACTAGCGGGCGGATACAATGAGCAGTTCTTC.

The V call is TRBV27, the J call TRBJ2-5; 8 bases map to TRBD1. This CDR3 contains 17 residues. The trim removed 0 bases at V and 5 bases at J, leaving 11 bases unmatched. The germline V gene encodes CDR1 MNHEY and CDR2 SMNVEV (reference sequence). The CDR3 DNA is TGTGCCAGCAGTTTATCGGAGGCAGGGGGCGGTAGGGAGACCCAGTACTTC. It yields the protein CASSLSEAGGGRETQYF.

This sequence joins TRBV28 and TRBJ2-7; 7 bases map to TRBD1. V was pared by 6 bases and J by 3 bases, with 14 bases of the junction left unmatched. CDR3 length: 16 amino acids. Per germline, CDR1 MDHEN and CDR2 SYDVKM. The CDR3 sequence is CASSPGTESSFYEQYF. The CDR3 DNA follows: TGTGCCAGCAGCCCCGGGACAGAGTCCTCGTTCTACGAGCAGTACTTC. The full variable domain, its missing parts supplied by reference TRBV28 and TRBJ2-7, is DVKVTQSSRYLVKRTGEKVFLECVQDMDHENMFWYRQDPGLGLRLIYFSYDVKMKEKGDIPEGYSVSREKKERFSLILESASTNQTSMYLCASSPGTESSFYEQYFGPGTRLTVT.

This clone was observed a handful of times. The chain has TRBV9 and TRBJ2-1, with 9 positions matching TRBD2. V lost 3 bases to trimming and J lost 5 bases; unmatched junction nucleotides: 6. The CDR3 runs 15 residues. Germline values: CDR1 SGDLS, CDR2 YYNGEE. CDR3 protein: CASSETGLAHNEQFF. CDR3 DNA sequence: TGTGCCAGCAGCGAGACGGGACTAGCCCACAATGAGCAGTTCTTC.

The chain uses TRBV18 and TRBJ2-3; D unresolved. V dropped 3 bases and J dropped 4 bases, with 14 bases sitting between them. Germline V lookup: CDR1 KGHSH, CDR2 LQKENI. This CDR3 is built from 15 residues. DNA for the CDR3: TGTGCCAGCTCACCTTTTCCTCAGGATCCAGATACGCAGTATTTT. Translation: CASSPFPQDPDTQYF. The whole variable domain, filled in from reference TRBV18 and TRBJ2-3, reads NAGVMQNPRHLVRRRGQEARLRCSPMKGHSHVYWYRQLPEEGLKFMVYLQKENIIDESGMPKERFSAEFPKEGPSILRIQQVVRGDSAAYFCASSPFPQDPDTQYFGPGTRLTVL.

V and J are TRBV6-1 and TRBJ1-2; TRBD1 agrees at 8 bases. The CDR3 is 14 residues long. With V trimmed by 3 bases and J by 7 bases, 7 bases remained unmatched. Germline values: CDR1 MNHNS, CDR2 SASEGT. CDR3 DNA: TGTGCCAGCAGTGAGGGACAGGTTGTTGCTGGCTACACCTTC. Protein product: CASSEGQVVAGYTF.

J is TRBJ2-3 and V is TRBV6-5; 9 positions match TRBD2. The V and J ends lost 7 bases and 0 bases, in that order; junction bases with no gene match: 5. Germline V gene sequence: CDR1 MNHEY, CDR2 SVGAGI. The CDR3 spans 15 residues. The CDR3 coding sequence is TGTGCCAGCACCACGACTAGCGGCAGCACAGATACGCAGTATTTT. Translating it yields CASTTTSGSTDTQYF.

The rearrangement links TRBV5-4 to TRBJ2-7, with 8 nucleotides matching TRBD2. Germline V gene sequence: CDR1 SGHNT, CDR2 YYREEE (reference sequence). Unmatched junction bases numbered 10, after V lost 5 bases and J lost 3 bases. The CDR3 consists of 15 residues. The DNA of the CDR3 is TGTGCCAGCAGTTTTATGAGCGGGAGTGACTACGAGCAGTACTTC. Its translation: CASSFMSGSDYEQYF.

The chain uses TRBV10-1 and TRBJ2-1; D is perhaps TRBD1 (6 bases). Germline loops: CDR1 WNHNN, CDR2 SYGVQD (reference sequence). Trimming removed 3 bases at V and 10 bases at J, with 13 bases between. The CDR3 is 13 amino acids. The DNA of the CDR3 is TGCGCCAGCAGTGAAGGTCAGGGGCGCGAGCAGTTCTTC. It translates to CASSEGQGREQFF.